A single sample gave rise to the 29 T cell receptor beta chains below, sequenced in a study of blood T cells in healthy people across ages (dated by TCRdb to the mid-2010s). The library was made by 5' RACE. Instrument on record: Illumina HiSeq 2500. A second PCR of roughly 6 to 11 cycles was run with a J-beta primer mix and a sample-barcoded 5' primer. TCRdb cleaned the public reads at Q25 with fastp, built clones with MiXCR and kept in-frame beta chains. A single entry per CDR3 protein holds the most common genes and DNA from its merged rows. For this sample the table gives around 1.5 million distinct CDR3 sequences, of which about 35% were detected only once. Together, the top ten hold approximately 11% of the sample. The sequencing input was blood. The receptors come from a woman under 40 in good health.

The table lists this clonotype with a few counts. This chain connects TRBV2 to TRBJ1-2, with no clear D. The CDR3 has 11 residues. Trimming cost V 9 bases and J 1 base, with 6 bases left between them. The germline gives CDR1 SNHLY, CDR2 FYNNEI. This CDR3 is CASTDNYGYTF. The CDR3 nucleotides are TGTGCCAGTACAGATAACTATGGCTACACCTTC.

This clonotype was counted only a few times. The rearrangement links TRBV7-3 to TRBJ2-1; D may be TRBD1 or TRBD2 (5 bases each). Per germline, CDR1 SGHTA and CDR2 FQGTGA. The CDR3 is 14 amino acids. V lost 5 bases to trimming and J lost 5 bases, with 13 bases between them. The CDR3 DNA reads TGTGCCAGCAGCCCCCATTTGGGGGACAATGAGCAGTTCTTC. Protein sequence: CASSPHLGDNEQFF.

This clonotype was detected a few times. The gene calls are TRBV20-1 and TRBJ2-3; 10 bases are a match to TRBD2. The germline V gene has CDR1 DFQATT and CDR2 SNEGSKA (reference sequence). The CDR3 is 15 residues long. The V segment lost 3 bases and the J segment 8 bases; nucleotides outside the gene matches: 11. The CDR3 loop is CSARTSGFQLGTQYF. CDR3 sequence (DNA): TGCAGTGCTAGGACTAGCGGGTTCCAGCTGGGTACGCAGTATTTT.

The J gene is TRBJ1-1, the V gene TRBV7-9, with D unresolved. Trimming stripped 5 bases from V and 6 bases from J, with 10 bases between. Germline CDR1 SEHNR, CDR2 FQNEAQ (reference sequence). The CDR3 is made up of 12 amino acids. CDR3 DNA sequence: TGTGCCAGCAGCGAAAGGGTGGCTGAAGCTTTCTTT. It encodes CASSERVAEAFF.

A few counts support this clonotype. The chain combines TRBV7-8 with TRBJ2-1; TRBD2 agrees at 13 bases. V shed 5 bases, J shed 7 bases, and the junction held 5 bases outside the gene matches. Germline CDR1 reads SGHVS; CDR2 reads FQNEAQ. This CDR3 is 15 amino acids long. The CDR3 loop is CASSKLAGGQNEQFF. CDR3 in DNA: TGTGCCAGCAGCAAACTAGCGGGGGGGCAAAATGAGCAGTTCTTC.

This clonotype has only a few counts. The CDR3 coding sequence is TGTGCCATCATTGAAACTAGCGGGGGCCTACTAGGGGCGCAGTATTTT. This encodes CAIIETSGGLLGAQYF. The chain links TRBV10-3 to TRBJ2-3; 11 bases are shared with TRBD2. After removal of 7 bases from V and 10 bases from J, the junction contained 16 bases not matched to a gene. This CDR3 is built from 16 residues. The V gene's germline CDR1 is ENHRY and CDR2 SYGVKD.

The chain has TRBV27 and TRBJ2-1; D unresolved. The CDR3 extends over 14 amino acids. The germline V and J ends were trimmed by 4 bases and 0 bases, with 7 bases remaining between them. Germline-derived CDR1 and CDR2 are MNHEY and SMNVEV (reference sequence). The CDR3 DNA sequence: TGTGCCAGCAGTTGGGCTGGCTCCTACAATGAGCAGTTCTTC. Translated, it gives CASSWAGSYNEQFF.

This clonotype has only a few counts. The chain carries TRBV7-9 and TRBJ2-5, with D possibly matching TRBD2 (6 bases). Germline CDR1 SEHNR, CDR2 FQNEAQ (reference sequence). Trimming removed 5 bases from V and 4 bases from J, with 17 bases in between. This CDR3 region has 15 residues. DNA for the CDR3: TGTGCCAGCAGCATAATGCTAGGGAGGCGAGAGACCCAGTACTTC. It encodes CASSIMLGRRETQYF.

On this clonotype: Possible read error: a much larger clone is one base away. V gene TRBV5-1 combines with J gene TRBJ2-1, with 8 positions matching TRBD1. Germline V gives CDR1 SGHRS, CDR2 YFSETQ. This CDR3 has 15 amino acids. The CDR3 here is CASRQDRATYNKQFF. The CDR3 DNA is TGCGCCAGCAGACAGGACAGGGCCACTTACAATAAGCAGTTCTTC.

This chain uses TRBV6-4 with TRBJ2-1, with unresolved D. The germline V gene has CDR1 MRHNA and CDR2 SNTAGT. This CDR3 comprises 16 residues. V was clipped by 0 bases and J by 8 bases, with 17 bases between them. The DNA for the CDR3 is TGTGCCAGCAGTGACTCTCTGAAGGCCCGGTTCGATGAGCAGTTCTTC. As protein: CASSDSLKARFDEQFF.

This clonotype was seen a few times. CDR3 sequence: CSALSGERSYEQYF. The CDR3 nucleotides read TGCAGTGCTTTGAGCGGGGAGAGATCCTACGAGCAGTACTTC. The rearrangement links TRBV20-1 to TRBJ2-7; 7 nucleotides line up with TRBD2. CDR3 length: 14 amino acids. Germline V gives CDR1 DFQATT, CDR2 SNEGSKA (reference sequence). The V and J ends lost 5 bases and 1 base, in that order; junction bases with no gene match: 8.

In its sample, this clonotype was seen a few times. V gene TRBV7-3 combines with J gene TRBJ2-5, with a weak D call TRBD2 (6 bases). Between the trimmed V and J ends, which lost 2 bases and 0 bases, there was a span of 10 bases. Per germline, CDR1 SGHTA and CDR2 FQGTGA. The CDR3 runs 15 residues. For the CDR3, the DNA is TGTGCCAGCAGCTTAGGTCGGGGGAACCAAGAGACCCAGTACTTC. Translation: CASSLGRGNQETQYF. The full variable domain, rest sourced from reference TRBV7-3 and TRBJ2-5, is GAGVSQTPSNKVTEKGKYVELRCDPISGHTALYWYRQSLGQGPEFLIYFQGTGAADDSGLPNDRFFAVRPEGSVSTLKIQRTERGDSAVYLCASSLGRGNQETQYFGPGTRLLVL.

The chain couples TRBV5-1 to TRBJ1-6; 9 bases are shared with TRBD1. Trimming took 3 bases from V and 10 from J; bases not matched to a gene: 8. Per the germline V gene, CDR1 is SGHRS and CDR2 is YFSETQ. CDR3 length: 15 amino acids. The CDR3: CASSSGTGGASPLHF. The CDR3 DNA sequence: TGCGCCAGCAGCTCCGGCACAGGGGGCGCGTCACCCCTCCACTTT.

The chain recombines TRBV5-1 with TRBJ2-5; weak D call: TRBD2 (6 bases). The better agreement between TRBJ2-7 and the DNA end casts doubt on the J call. Germline V gene sequence: CDR1 SGHRS, CDR2 YFSETQ. The CDR3 has 14 amino acids. The CDR3 DNA is TGCGCCAGCAGCCTAACTAGCATGGGCCGCGAGCAGTACTTC. Protein sequence: CASSLTSMGREQYF.

V gene TRBV5-4 combines with J gene TRBJ2-7, with 7 bases that match TRBD2. The trim removed 0 bases at V and 3 bases at J, leaving 12 bases unmatched. CDR1 and CDR2 from the germline V gene are SGHNT and YYREEE (reference sequence). CDR3 length: 17 residues. This chain's CDR3 is CASSLAVLGGRVYEQYF. The CDR3 coding sequence is TGTGCCAGCAGCTTGGCTGTATTGGGCGGGAGAGTCTACGAGCAGTACTTC.

This clonotype has just a few counts. The rearrangement uses TRBV12-3 or TRBV12-4 and TRBJ1-1; D remains ambiguous. Deletions cut 10 bases from V and 0 bases from J, with 15 bases between. The CDR3 has 14 amino acids. The CDR3 here is CATFGPSLNTEAFF. The CDR3 coding sequence is TGTGCCACCTTCGGCCCGTCCCTGAACACTGAAGCTTTCTTT.

V and J are TRBV6-2 or TRBV6-3 and TRBJ2-1; TRBD1 agrees at 8 bases. This CDR3 has 17 residues. Germline V gives CDR1 MNHEY, CDR2 SVGEGT. The J segment lost 8 bases and the V segment lost 3 bases, leaving 15 bases of the junction unmatched. In nucleotides, the CDR3 is TGTGCCAGCAGTTATCTCTCCGACAGGGGCCTGTTGGATGAGCAGTTCTTC. It codes for CASSYLSDRGLLDEQFF.

In this sample, this clonotype turned up a few times. The chain recombines TRBV3-1 with TRBJ2-4; D not resolved. The end of the DNA is better explained by TRBJ2-7, so the J call may be wrong. CDR1 is LGHDT and CDR2 is YNNKEL in the germline V gene (reference sequence). The CDR3 has 13 amino acids. This CDR3 is CASSQVRSAEQYF. CDR3 DNA sequence: TGTGCCAGCAGCCAAGTCCGGTCAGCCGAGCAGTACTTC.

Many counts were recorded for this clonotype. The rearrangement joins TRBV7-2 to TRBJ2-7; D might be TRBD2 (5 bases). Deletions cut 5 bases from V and 4 bases from J, with 15 bases between. Germline CDR1 SGHTA, CDR2 FQGNSA. The CDR3 has 14 amino acids. The CDR3 region has the DNA TGTGCCAGCAGCACGGACTGGGGAAGTTACGAGCAGTACTTC. It is translated as CASSTDWGSYEQYF.

This clonotype was found many times. CDR3 DNA sequence: TGCGCCAGCAGCCAAGTCCCCAATCAGCCCCAGCATTTT. It encodes CASSQVPNQPQHF. This chain uses TRBV4-1 with TRBJ1-5; D ambiguous. CDR1 is MGHRA and CDR2 is YSYEKL in the germline V gene. The V end lost 1 base, the J end lost 3 bases, and 4 bases lay between the germline ends. The CDR3 is 13 residues long.

On this clonotype: One junction end does not reproduce the germline sequence, and a read error may be involved. The rearrangement uses TRBV7-2 and TRBJ2-1; TRBD2 agrees at 8 bases. The CDR3 contains 14 residues. CDR1 is SGHTA and CDR2 is FQGNSA in the germline V gene. The CDR3, as DNA: TGTGCCAGCGAGCGGGGGAGCTCCTGCAATGAGCAGTTCTTC. Translating gives CASERGSSCNEQFF. Together with reference TRBV7-2 and TRBJ2-1, the CDR3 gives the full variable domain: GAGVSQSPSNKVTEKGKDVELRCDPISGHTALYWYRQSLGQGLEFLIYFQGNSAPDKSGLPSDRFSAERTGGSVSTLTIQRTQQEDSAVYLCASERGSSCNEQFFGPGTRLTVL.

The chain joins TRBV5-1 to TRBJ2-1; possibly TRBD1 for D (6 bases). The CDR3 runs to 15 residues. Trimming left V 1 base short and J 6 bases short, with 14 bases between. Germline V gene data show CDR1 as SGHRS and CDR2 as YFSETQ. CDR3 in DNA: TGCGCCAGCAGCTTGAGCCAGGGGCAAGGCAATGAGCAGTTCTTC. It specifies CASSLSQGQGNEQFF.

The sample holds a few counts of this clonotype. The rearrangement links TRBV5-1 to TRBJ1-5; 7 positions agree with TRBD1. The CDR3 totals 14 residues. Trimming took 1 base from V and 7 from J; bases not matched to a gene: 5. Germline assignment: CDR1 SGHRS and CDR2 YFSETQ. This chain's CDR3 is CASSLTGEVQPQHF. CDR3 nucleotides: TGCGCCAGCAGCTTGACAGGGGAGGTACAGCCCCAGCATTTT. The full variable domain, completed using reference TRBV5-1 and TRBJ1-5, is KAGVTQTPRYLIKTRGQQVTLSCSPISGHRSVSWYQQTPGQGLQFLFEYFSETQRNKGNFPGRFSGRQFSNSRSEMNVSTLELGDSALYLCASSLTGEVQPQHFGDGTRLSIL.

This clonotype has just one count. The chain employs TRBV9 and TRBJ2-1; 10 positions agree with TRBD1. This CDR3 region has 14 residues. Germline V CDR1 and CDR2: SGDLS, YYNGEE. V was pared by 3 bases and J by 9 bases, with 6 bases of the junction left unmatched. The CDR3 coding sequence is TGTGCCAGCAGCGCCGATGGGACAGGGGTTGAGCAGTTCTTC. As protein: CASSADGTGVEQFF.

The chain combines TRBV5-1 with TRBJ1-6; no clear D gene. The germline V and J ends were trimmed by 0 bases and 10 bases, with 17 bases remaining between them. The germline gives CDR1 SGHRS, CDR2 YFSETQ. This CDR3 spans 16 amino acids. The CDR3: CASSLGEGSGGSPLHF. DNA of the CDR3: TGCGCCAGCAGCTTGGGGGAAGGGAGTGGTGGATCACCCCTCCACTTT.

The V gene is TRBV20-1, the J gene TRBJ2-4; a weak D match, TRBD2 (5 bases). V was cut by 2 bases and J by 2 bases, with 13 bases left in between. Germline values: CDR1 DFQATT, CDR2 SNEGSKA (reference sequence). The CDR3 has 15 amino acids. CDR3: CSARSRTGTKNIQYF. CDR3 bases: TGCAGTGCTAGATCCCGGACCGGGACCAAAAACATTCAGTACTTC.

There are a few counts of this clonotype. The genes are TRBV7-3 and TRBJ2-1; TRBD2 matches at 7 bases. Losses at the gene ends were 2 bases for V and 5 bases for J; bases not matched to a gene: 6. The CDR3 is 15 residues long. The germline CDR1 and CDR2 sequences are SGHTA and FQGTGA. The CDR3 region has the DNA TGTGCCAGCAGCTTAGACCCTAGCGGCCACAATGAGCAGTTCTTC. This translates into CASSLDPSGHNEQFF.

This clonotype was picked up a small number of times. The genes are TRBV7-9 and TRBJ1-2; D may be TRBD1 (5 bases). V lost 5 bases and J lost 4, with 17 bases in between. The CDR3 sequence is 15 residues long. CDR1 and CDR2 (germline): SEHNR, FQNEAQ (reference sequence). CDR3 coding DNA: TGTGCCAGCAGCCAGGTGGGGGAGGAGGGCTATGGCTACACCTTC. It encodes CASSQVGEEGYGYTF. Based on the CDR3 plus reference TRBV7-9 and TRBJ1-2, the full variable domain is DTGVSQNPRHKITKRGQNVTFRCDPISEHNRLYWYRQTLGQGPEFLTYFQNEAQLEKSRLLSDRFSAERPKGSFSTLEIQRTEQGDSAMYLCASSQVGEEGYGYTFGSGTRLTVV.

The table lists this clonotype with a few counts. This chain connects TRBV6-1 to TRBJ1-5, with D hard to call. Trimming pared 1 base from V and 3 bases from J, leaving 19 bases between. Germline V gene data show CDR1 as MNHNS and CDR2 as SASEGT. There are 18 residues in the CDR3. CDR3 DNA sequence: TGTGCCAGCAGTGAAGTTCGTATCAGTGGGCTTCTCAATCAGCCCCAGCATTTT. Residues: CASSEVRISGLLNQPQHF.